The 19 T cell receptor beta chains presented below share a single source sample, sequenced in a study of cytotoxic CD8 clonotypes in ibrutinib-treated CLL. Sequenced by immunoSEQ multiplex PCR; TCRdb stores in-frame clones only, minus some. In the table there are about 130,000 clones, roughly 88% of which are singletons. The sample consisted of PBMCs, taken after 24 months of ibrutinib treatment. The receptors originated from a human donor with chronic lymphocytic leukemia.

The genes are TRBV5-1 and TRBJ2-3, with a tentative D call TRBD2 (6 bases). The CDR3 has 19 residues. Germline V gene data show CDR1 as SGHRS and CDR2 as YFSETQ. V dropped 3 bases and J dropped 1 base, with 24 bases sitting between them. This CDR3 reads CASSSKGGSVTLRTDTQYF. The CDR3 region has the DNA TGCGCCAGCAGCTCAAAAGGAGGGTCCGTCACTCTTCGCACAGATACGCAGTATTTT. Looking up the rest from reference TRBV5-1 and TRBJ2-3 gives the full variable domain: KAGVTQTPRYLIKTRGQQVTLSCSPISGHRSVSWYQQTPGQGLQFLFEYFSETQRNKGNFPGRFSGRQFSNSRSEMNVSTLELGDSALYLCASSSKGGSVTLRTDTQYFGPGTRLTVL.

The chain uses TRBV9 and TRBJ2-2; 14 positions match TRBD2. Trimming cost V 3 bases and J 4 bases; bases outside gene matches: 8. CDR3 length: 18 residues. CDR1 SGDLS and CDR2 YYNGEE come from the germline V gene. The CDR3 DNA reads TGTGCCAGCAGCGCCGGGACTAGCGGGAGAGGCATCACCGGGGAGCTGTTTTTT. Amino acids: CASSAGTSGRGITGELFF. The complete variable domain, with remaining parts taken from reference TRBV9 and TRBJ2-2, reads DSGVTQTPKHLITATGQRVTLRCSPRSGDLSVYWYQQSLDQGLQFLIQYYNGEERAKGNILERFSAQQFPDLHSELNLSSLELGDSALYFCASSAGTSGRGITGELFFGEGSRLTVL.

V usage is TRBV5-1 and J usage is TRBJ2-7; 7 positions match TRBD1. The CDR3 runs 15 residues. After removal of 4 bases from V and 4 bases from J, the junction contained 11 bases not matched to a gene. CDR1 and CDR2 (germline): SGHRS, YFSETQ. The CDR3 region has the DNA TGCGCCAGCAGCCGGACCGGGACAGATCTTTACGAGCAGTACTTC. Protein product: CASSRTGTDLYEQYF.

The chain couples TRBV5-1 to TRBJ1-6; D not certain. Germline CDR1 reads SGHRS; CDR2 reads YFSETQ. The CDR3 length is 15 residues. Trimming stripped 3 bases from V and 7 bases from J, with 14 bases between. In DNA form, the CDR3 reads TGCGCCAGCAGCTCCGGATACGGAAAAAATTCACCCCTCCACTTT. Its translation is CASSSGYGKNSPLHF.

The gene calls are TRBV10-3 and TRBJ2-7; no definite D call. Trimming took 2 bases from V and 4 from J, leaving 6 bases between them. Looked up from germline, CDR1 is ENHRY and CDR2 is SYGVKD. There are 12 residues in the CDR3. CDR3 sequence reads: CAISEQAYEQYF. DNA of the CDR3: TGTGCCATCAGTGAGCAGGCTTACGAGCAGTACTTC.

The V gene is TRBV28, the J gene TRBJ2-1; D call uncertain. CDR3 length: 13 amino acids. CDR1 is MDHEN, CDR2 SYDVKM, per germline. The ends were cut back, 2 bases at V and 0 bases at J, with 2 bases in the middle. CDR3: CASSLISYNEQFF. The CDR3 nucleotides read TGTGCCAGCAGTTTAATCTCCTACAATGAGCAGTTCTTC.

V usage is TRBV5-1 and J usage is TRBJ1-3; possible D gene TRBD1, 5 bases. Between the trimmed V and J ends, which lost 2 bases and 4 bases, there was a span of 16 bases. Germline lookup yields CDR1 SGHRS and CDR2 YFSETQ. The CDR3 loop spans 16 amino acids. CDR3 nucleotide sequence: TGCGCCAGCAGCTTCTCCGGACAAACCCAGGGAAACACCATATATTTT. Protein: CASSFSGQTQGNTIYF.

In this sample, this clone turned up a few times. J is TRBJ2-7 and V is TRBV14; the D gene could be TRBD1 or TRBD2 (5 bases each). V was clipped by 5 bases and J by 3 bases, with 14 bases between them. This CDR3 is built from 14 residues. CDR1 and CDR2 (germline): SGHDN, FVKESK. The CDR3 bases are TGTGCCAGCAGCAGGCCGGGACGGTACTACGAGCAGTACTTC. Its protein product is CASSRPGRYYEQYF. The whole variable domain, remainder taken from reference TRBV14 and TRBJ2-7, is EAGVTQFPSHSVIEKGQTVTLRCDPISGHDNLYWYRRVMGKEIKFLLHFVKESKQDESGMPNNRFLAERTGGTYSTLKVQPAELEDSGVYFCASSRPGRYYEQYFGPGTRLTVT.

This chain connects TRBV4-3 to TRBJ2-7; D is unresolved. Germline V gene lookup returns CDR1 LGHNA and CDR2 YSLEER. This CDR3 comprises 14 residues. Trimming cost V 0 bases and J 6 bases, with 12 bases left between them. The CDR3 loop reads CASSQDRVDPEQYF. The DNA for the CDR3 is TGCGCCAGCAGCCAAGATCGGGTGGACCCCGAGCAGTACTTC.

The chain is built from TRBV6-5 and TRBJ1-5, with D hard to call. The CDR3 has 13 residues. The germline gives CDR1 MNHEY, CDR2 SVGAGI. Trimming removed 6 bases from V and 5 bases from J, with 11 bases in between. The CDR3 sequence: CASRGPGHQPQHF. CDR3 bases: TGTGCCAGCAGGGGCCCCGGCCATCAGCCCCAGCATTTT.

The chain links TRBV5-6 to TRBJ2-1; D gene uncertain. Germline V CDR1 and CDR2: SGHDT, YYEEEE. The CDR3 is 11 amino acids. Trimming took 2 bases from V and 3 from J, leaving 0 bases between them. CDR3 sequence (DNA): TGTGCCAGCAGCTTCTACAATGAGCAGTTCTTC. It yields the protein CASSFYNEQFF.

The chain is built from TRBV5-1 and TRBJ2-3; the match to TRBD2 covers 7 bases. The CDR3 loop spans 15 amino acids. Germline CDR1 and CDR2: SGHRS and YFSETQ. V was clipped by 4 bases and J by 0 bases; unmatched bases: 5. CDR3 DNA sequence: TGCGCCAGCAGCCAGGGACTATCAAGCACAGATACGCAGTATTTT. Its translation is CASSQGLSSTDTQYF.

This clone came up a few times. The junction and the germline gene differ at one end; a read error may be behind it. This sequence joins TRBV30 and TRBJ1-2, with D possibly TRBD1 on 5 matching bases. Germline CDR1 and CDR2: GTSNPN and SVGIG (reference sequence). The CDR3 runs to 11 residues. Here the CDR3 reads CAWSVRGTSIF. CDR3 coding DNA: TGTGCCTGGAGTGTTCGGGGGACCTCGATCTTC.

The chain employs TRBV18 and TRBJ2-5; D gene uncertain. Trimming stripped 6 bases from V and 1 base from J, with 6 bases between. Looked up from germline, CDR1 is KGHSH and CDR2 is LQKENI. The CDR3 extends over 12 amino acids. The CDR3 sequence is CASSPTQETQYF. For the CDR3, the DNA is TGTGCCAGCTCCCCAACCCAAGAGACCCAGTACTTC.

The V call is TRBV28, the J call TRBJ2-7; 9 bases line up with TRBD1. The CDR3 extends over 15 amino acids. The J segment lost 5 bases and the V segment lost 4 bases, leaving 9 bases of the junction unmatched. The germline V gene encodes CDR1 MDHEN and CDR2 SYDVKM. CDR3: CASSSLGTGIHEQYF. The CDR3, as DNA: TGTGCCAGCAGTTCCCTCGGGACAGGGATACACGAGCAGTACTTC.

J is TRBJ2-3 and V is TRBV5-5; D possibly corresponds to TRBD2 (6 bases). The CDR3 has 13 residues. Trimming stripped 3 bases from V and 5 bases from J, with 10 bases between. The germline V gene has CDR1 SGHKS and CDR2 YYEKEE (reference sequence). CDR3 in DNA: TGTGCCAGCAGCTACGGGAGCGGAGATACGCAGTATTTT. It encodes CASSYGSGDTQYF.

The CDR3 loop is CASSYKRSLGDTQYF. DNA for the CDR3: TGTGCCAGCAGTTACAAGCGGTCCCTGGGAGATACGCAGTATTTT. V usage is TRBV27 and J usage is TRBJ2-3; D may be TRBD2 (5 bases). Looked up from germline, CDR1 is MNHEY and CDR2 is SMNVEV (reference sequence). The CDR3 extends over 15 amino acids. The V and J ends lost 4 bases and 5 bases respectively, with 16 bases between them.

The chain links TRBV5-4 to TRBJ2-1, with TRBD2 as a possible D gene (5 bases). This CDR3 comprises 14 residues. Germline CDR1 and CDR2: SGHNT and YYREEE (reference sequence). Trimming pared 2 bases from V and 3 bases from J, leaving 9 bases between. The CDR3 sequence: CASSLAVHYNEQFF. The CDR3 DNA follows: TGTGCCAGCAGCTTAGCGGTACACTACAATGAGCAGTTCTTC.

The chain employs TRBV28 and TRBJ1-4; D may be TRBD1 (5 bases). Germline V gene lookup returns CDR1 MDHEN and CDR2 SYDVKM. The CDR3 sequence is 13 residues long. The ends were cut back, 7 bases at V and 8 bases at J, with 14 bases in the middle. CDR3 loop: CASMRGQQEKLFF. CDR3 DNA sequence: TGTGCCAGCATGAGGGGTCAACAGGAAAAACTGTTTTTT.